This T cell receptor beta chain derives from a study of blood T cell repertoires in COVID-19. Clones were sequenced by immunoSEQ multiplex PCR, and TCRdb holds only the in-frame ones, with some missing. The repertoire has some 100,000 clones, 90% of them found once; the top ten carry 5% to 6.5%. From germline, CDR1 is SGHTA and CDR2 FQGNSA. This CDR3 is 14 amino acids long. V was clipped by 1 base and J by 5 bases, with 6 bases between them. This clone was counted a few times. The sequence came from a man between 50 and 59 years old with acute or convalescent COVID-19. Sequencing was carried out using peripheral blood. V is TRBV7-2 and J is TRBJ1-6; no firm D call. The CDR3 loop is CASSLVLDNSPLHF. The CDR3 DNA sequence: TGTGCCAGCAGCTTAGTCCTCGATAATTCACCCCTCCACTTT. Using reference TRBV7-2 and TRBJ1-6 for the parts outside the CDR3, the full variable domain is GAGVSQSPSNKVTEKGKDVELRCDPISGHTALYWYRQSLGQGLEFLIYFQGNSAPDKSGLPSDRFSAERTGGSVSTLTIQRTQQEDSAVYLCASSLVLDNSPLHFGNGTRLTVT.